The 8 T cell receptor beta chains below all came from one sample that was sequenced in a study of CD8+ T cells in alopecia areata. cDNA reverse transcribed from extracted RNA served as the sequencing template. The table came from immunoSEQ multiplex PCR; TCRdb's copy has only in-frame clones and leaves some out. Among some 170,000 clones listed, roughly 50% were seen once. Treatment described: oral pan-JAK inhibitor, 5-10 mg twice daily. This specimen was CD4+ T cells sorted from blood, taken at week 56, from a patient treated with tofacitinib. The receptors were sampled from a human donor with alopecia areata.

The CDR3 DNA reads TGTGCCAGCAGCTTAGTTAAGGGAAACACCGGGGAGCTGTTTTTT. Translating gives CASSLVKGNTGELFF. The chain joins TRBV7-9 to TRBJ2-2; D gene uncertain. Germline V gives CDR1 SEHNR, CDR2 FQNEAQ (reference sequence). V was trimmed by 1 base and J by 2 bases, leaving 8 bases between them. The CDR3 consists of 15 residues.

V is TRBV6-6 and J is TRBJ2-1; D not certain. Trimming took 10 bases from V and 9 from J, leaving 7 bases between them. The germline gives CDR1 MNHNY, CDR2 SVGAGI (reference sequence). The CDR3 runs 9 residues. This CDR3 reads CAKTGEQFF. For the CDR3, the DNA is TGTGCCAAGACCGGTGAGCAGTTCTTC.

The V gene is TRBV29-1, the J gene TRBJ1-2, with D possibly matching TRBD1 (6 bases). V shed 7 bases and J shed 0 bases, with 21 bases lying between them. CDR3 length: 16 residues. Germline V gene sequence: CDR1 SQVTM, CDR2 ANQGSEA. CDR3 protein: CSATAGGGGTNYGYTF. CDR3 coding DNA: TGCAGCGCGACCGCCGGGGGGGGCGGAACTAACTATGGCTACACCTTC.

The rearrangement joins TRBV5-1 to TRBJ1-1; D is possibly TRBD1 (6 bases). CDR1 and CDR2 from the germline V gene are SGHRS and YFSETQ. The CDR3 spans 14 residues. With 0 bases removed from V and 7 bases from J, the gap between germline ends came to 13 bases. CDR3 sequence reads: CASSLEAGAFEAFF. Written as DNA, the CDR3 is TGCGCCAGCAGCTTGGAAGCAGGGGCTTTTGAAGCTTTCTTT.

This clone showed up just a few times. The chain couples TRBV29-1 to TRBJ2-2, with 11 bases matching TRBD1. Germline V gene lookup returns CDR1 SQVTM and CDR2 ANQGSEA. V dropped 6 bases and J dropped 1; count of bases not matched to a gene: 1. The CDR3 loop spans 14 amino acids. CDR3 DNA sequence: TGCAGCGTCGGGACAGGGGGGAACACCGGGGAGCTGTTTTTT. The encoded protein is CSVGTGGNTGELFF.

As regards this clone: This sample includes further DNA sequences coding for the same CDR3. This rearrangement joins TRBV5-1 to TRBJ2-7; 7 bases align to TRBD1. Germline V gene sequence: CDR1 SGHRS, CDR2 YFSETQ. Trimming took 2 bases from V and 2 from J; bases not matched to a gene: 4. The CDR3 contains 14 residues. CDR3 nucleotide sequence: TGCGCCAGCAGCTTAACCGGGACAGCCTACGAGCAGTACTTC. Encoded protein: CASSLTGTAYEQYF.

The chain combines TRBV29-1 with TRBJ2-1; TRBD1 agrees at 8 bases. Germline CDR1 reads SQVTM; CDR2 reads ANQGSEA. The CDR3 is 12 amino acids. V lost 6 bases and J lost 10; bases outside the gene matches: 8. The CDR3 protein is CSVDRVSREQFF. CDR3 in DNA: TGCAGCGTGGACAGGGTGTCACGGGAGCAGTTCTTC.

The chain uses TRBV4-2 and TRBJ2-1, with TRBD2 matching over 15 bases. From germline, CDR1 is LGHNA and CDR2 YNFKEQ. V trimming: 3 bases; J trimming: 2 bases; junction bases outside the gene matches: 2. The CDR3 sequence is 17 residues long. CDR3 DNA sequence: TGTGCCAGCAGCCAGGGGACTAGCGGGGGGCCCTACAATGAGCAGTTCTTC. It is translated as CASSQGTSGGPYNEQFF.